This T cell receptor beta chain was documented in a study of shared clonotypes between healthy human individuals. The method was immunoSEQ multiplex PCR; TCRdb's version includes in-frame clones alone and lacks a portion of them. The sample yields 750,000 to 1,000,000 clones, almost 95% seen once. CD45RO-negative, CCR7-selected cells formed the naive CD8 fraction, which excluded terminally differentiated effector memory CD45RA+ cells. Caucasian adults residing in Nashville, Tennessee made up all the donors. The ends were cut back, 10 bases at V and 5 bases at J, with 14 bases in the middle. Germline CDR1 and CDR2: MGHDK and SYGVNS. The CDR3 is 12 amino acids.

The genes are TRBV25-1 and TRBJ2-5; D is perhaps TRBD2 (6 bases). The origin of this receptor is a man younger than 45 in good health. The sequenced material came from naive CD8+ T cells sorted from blood. CDR3 nucleotides: TGTGCCACCTCCCCTGGAGGGGAGACCCAGTACTTC. It encodes CATSPGGETQYF.